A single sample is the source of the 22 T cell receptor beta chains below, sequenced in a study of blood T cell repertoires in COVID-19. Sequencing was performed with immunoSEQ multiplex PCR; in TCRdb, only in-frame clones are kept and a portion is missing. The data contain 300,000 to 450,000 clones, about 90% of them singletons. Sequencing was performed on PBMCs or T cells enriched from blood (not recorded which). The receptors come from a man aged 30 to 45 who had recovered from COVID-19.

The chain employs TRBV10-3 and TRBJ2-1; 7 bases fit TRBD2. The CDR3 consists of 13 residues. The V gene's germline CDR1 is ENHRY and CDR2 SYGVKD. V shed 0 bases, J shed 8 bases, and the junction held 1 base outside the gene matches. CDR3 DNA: TGTGCCATCAGTGAGTCTCGGGGGGATGAGCAGTTCTTC. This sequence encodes CAISESRGDEQFF.

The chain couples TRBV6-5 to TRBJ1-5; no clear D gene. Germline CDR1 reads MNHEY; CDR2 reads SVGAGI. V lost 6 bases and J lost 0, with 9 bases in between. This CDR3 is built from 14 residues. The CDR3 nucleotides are TGTGCCAGCAGGGGAGCACCTAGCAATCAGCCCCAGCATTTT. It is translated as CASRGAPSNQPQHF.

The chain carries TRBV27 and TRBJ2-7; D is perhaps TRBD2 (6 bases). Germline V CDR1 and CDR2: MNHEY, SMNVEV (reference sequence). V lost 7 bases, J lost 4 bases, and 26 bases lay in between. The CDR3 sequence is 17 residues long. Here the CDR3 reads CASTYRGAGPGGYEQYF. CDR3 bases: TGTGCCAGCACCTATCGAGGGGCGGGGCCCGGTGGGTACGAGCAGTACTTC.

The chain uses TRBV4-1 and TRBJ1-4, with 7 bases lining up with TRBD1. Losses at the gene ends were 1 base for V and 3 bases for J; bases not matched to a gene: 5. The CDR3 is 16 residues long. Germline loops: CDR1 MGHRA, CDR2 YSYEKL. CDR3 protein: CASSQAQGRANEKLFF. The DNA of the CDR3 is TGCGCCAGCAGCCAAGCACAGGGGAGAGCTAATGAAAAACTGTTTTTT.

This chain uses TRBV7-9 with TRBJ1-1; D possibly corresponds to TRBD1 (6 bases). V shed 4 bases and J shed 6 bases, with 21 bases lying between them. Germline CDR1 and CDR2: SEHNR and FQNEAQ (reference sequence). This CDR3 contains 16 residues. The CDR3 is CASSSGYRQVSAEAFF. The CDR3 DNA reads TGTGCCAGCAGCTCAGGTTACAGACAGGTTTCAGCTGAAGCTTTCTTT.

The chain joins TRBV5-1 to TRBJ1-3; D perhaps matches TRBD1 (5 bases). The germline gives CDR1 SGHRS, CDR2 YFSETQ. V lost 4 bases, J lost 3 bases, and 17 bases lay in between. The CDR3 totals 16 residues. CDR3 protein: CASSPNPRASGNTIYF. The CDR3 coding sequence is TGCGCCAGCAGCCCAAACCCCAGGGCCAGTGGAAACACCATATATTTT.

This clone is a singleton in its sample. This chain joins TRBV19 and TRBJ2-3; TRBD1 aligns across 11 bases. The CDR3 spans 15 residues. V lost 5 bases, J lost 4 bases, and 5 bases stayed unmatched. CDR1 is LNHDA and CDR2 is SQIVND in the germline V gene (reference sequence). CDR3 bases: TGTGCCAGTAGTCCTCGGACAGGGGGCGCAGATACGCAGTATTTT. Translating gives CASSPRTGGADTQYF.

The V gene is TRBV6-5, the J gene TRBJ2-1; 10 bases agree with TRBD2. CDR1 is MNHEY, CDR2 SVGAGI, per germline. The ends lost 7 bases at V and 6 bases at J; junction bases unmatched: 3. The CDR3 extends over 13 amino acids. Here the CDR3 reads CASTQRGGNEQFF. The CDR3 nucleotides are TGTGCCAGCACCCAGCGGGGGGGCAATGAGCAGTTCTTC.

Here the CDR3 DNA reads TGCGCCAGCTCCGGGACAGGGGAGGGCAATGAGCAGTTCTTC. Its translation is CASSGTGEGNEQFF. The rearrangement joins TRBV10-1 to TRBJ2-1; 10 nucleotides align to TRBD1. With V trimmed by 8 bases and J by 6 bases, 7 bases remained unmatched. CDR3 length: 14 amino acids. Germline-derived CDR1 and CDR2 are WNHNN and SYGVQD (reference sequence).

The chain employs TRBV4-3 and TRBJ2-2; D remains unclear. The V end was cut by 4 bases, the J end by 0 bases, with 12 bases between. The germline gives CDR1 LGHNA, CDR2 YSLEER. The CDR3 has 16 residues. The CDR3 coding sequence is TGCGCCAGCAGCCTAAGCTCACTTGCGAACACCGGGGAGCTGTTTTTT. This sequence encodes CASSLSSLANTGELFF.

CDR3 loop: CASSTGYDPEKLFF. CDR3 DNA: TGTGCCAGTAGTACAGGGTATGATCCTGAAAAACTGTTTTTT. The V and J genes are TRBV19 and TRBJ1-4, with D perhaps TRBD1 (5 bases). Between the trimmed V and J ends, which lost 4 bases and 7 bases, there was a span of 13 bases. From germline, CDR1 is LNHDA and CDR2 SQIVND (reference sequence). This CDR3 is built from 14 residues.

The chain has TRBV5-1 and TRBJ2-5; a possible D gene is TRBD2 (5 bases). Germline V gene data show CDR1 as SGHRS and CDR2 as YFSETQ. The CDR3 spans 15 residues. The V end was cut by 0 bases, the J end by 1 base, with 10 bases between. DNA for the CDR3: TGCGCCAGCAGCTTGGAGCAGCTAGCCCAAGAGACCCAGTACTTC. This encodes CASSLEQLAQETQYF. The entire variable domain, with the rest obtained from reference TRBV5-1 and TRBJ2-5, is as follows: KAGVTQTPRYLIKTRGQQVTLSCSPISGHRSVSWYQQTPGQGLQFLFEYFSETQRNKGNFPGRFSGRQFSNSRSEMNVSTLELGDSALYLCASSLEQLAQETQYFGPGTRLLVL.

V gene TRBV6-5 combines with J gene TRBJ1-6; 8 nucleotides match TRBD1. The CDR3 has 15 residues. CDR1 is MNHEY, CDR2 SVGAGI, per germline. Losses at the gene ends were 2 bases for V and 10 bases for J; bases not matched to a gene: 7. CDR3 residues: CASSYGRTGLSPLHF. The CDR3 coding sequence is TGTGCCAGCAGTTACGGGAGGACAGGGTTATCACCCCTCCACTTT.

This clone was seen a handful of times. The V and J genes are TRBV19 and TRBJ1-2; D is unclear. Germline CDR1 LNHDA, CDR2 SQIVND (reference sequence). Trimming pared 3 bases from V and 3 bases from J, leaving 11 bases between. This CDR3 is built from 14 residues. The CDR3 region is CASSIAVSDYGYTF. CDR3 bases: TGTGCCAGTAGTATCGCTGTCAGCGACTATGGCTACACCTTC.

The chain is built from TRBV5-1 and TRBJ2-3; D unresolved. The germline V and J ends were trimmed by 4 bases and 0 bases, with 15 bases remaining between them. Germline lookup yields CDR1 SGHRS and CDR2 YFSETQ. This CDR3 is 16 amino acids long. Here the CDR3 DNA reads TGCGCCAGCAGCCTCGCCGGTTCATCTAGCACAGATACGCAGTATTTT. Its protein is CASSLAGSSSTDTQYF.

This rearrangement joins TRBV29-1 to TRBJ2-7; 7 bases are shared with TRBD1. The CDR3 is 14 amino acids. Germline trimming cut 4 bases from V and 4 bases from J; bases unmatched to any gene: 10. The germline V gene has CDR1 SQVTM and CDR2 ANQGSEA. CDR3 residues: CSVGGDDRVYEQYF. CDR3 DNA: TGCAGCGTTGGGGGTGACGACAGGGTGTACGAGCAGTACTTC.

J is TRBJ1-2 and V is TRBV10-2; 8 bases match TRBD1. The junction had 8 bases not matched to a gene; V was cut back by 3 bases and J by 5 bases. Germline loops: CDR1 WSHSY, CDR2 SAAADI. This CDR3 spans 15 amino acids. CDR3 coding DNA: TGCGCCAGCAGTGACCGGACAGGGCAACGGTATGGCTACACCTTC. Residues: CASSDRTGQRYGYTF.

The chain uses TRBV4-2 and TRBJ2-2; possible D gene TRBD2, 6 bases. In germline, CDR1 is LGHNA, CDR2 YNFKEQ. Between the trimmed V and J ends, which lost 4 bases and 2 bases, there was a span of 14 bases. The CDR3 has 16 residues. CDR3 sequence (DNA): TGTGCCAGCAGCCTCCTTGGGAGGTCCAACACCGGGGAGCTGTTTTTT. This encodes CASSLLGRSNTGELFF.

CDR3 DNA: TGTGCCAGCAGTTCCTCCTTGAGGGGGTCGGCATTGACCGGGGAGCTGTTTTTT. It is translated as CASSSSLRGSALTGELFF. The chain carries TRBV6-2 or TRBV6-3 and TRBJ2-2, with a tentative D call TRBD1 (6 bases). Trimming removed 4 bases at V and 5 bases at J, with 23 bases between. The CDR3 consists of 18 residues. The germline V gene has CDR1 MNHEY and CDR2 SVGEGT.

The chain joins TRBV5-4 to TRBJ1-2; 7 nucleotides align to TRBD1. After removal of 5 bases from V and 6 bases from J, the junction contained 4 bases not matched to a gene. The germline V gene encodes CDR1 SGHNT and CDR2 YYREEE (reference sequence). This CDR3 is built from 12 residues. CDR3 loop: CASRGQPDGYTF. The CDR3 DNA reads TGTGCCAGCAGGGGACAGCCGGATGGCTACACCTTC.

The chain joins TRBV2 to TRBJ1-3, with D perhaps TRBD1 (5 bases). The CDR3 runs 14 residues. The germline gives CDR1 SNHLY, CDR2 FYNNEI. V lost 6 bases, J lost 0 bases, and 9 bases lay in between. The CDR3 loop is CASSPTVSGNTIYF. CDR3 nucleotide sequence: TGTGCCAGCAGCCCGACAGTCTCTGGAAACACCATATATTTT.

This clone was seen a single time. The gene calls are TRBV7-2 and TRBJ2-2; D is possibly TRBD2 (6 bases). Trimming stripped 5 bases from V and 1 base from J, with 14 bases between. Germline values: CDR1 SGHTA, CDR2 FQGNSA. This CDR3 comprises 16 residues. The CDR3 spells CASSPLGGLNTGELFF. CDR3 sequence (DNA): TGTGCCAGCAGCCCCTTAGGAGGGCTGAACACCGGGGAGCTGTTTTTT.